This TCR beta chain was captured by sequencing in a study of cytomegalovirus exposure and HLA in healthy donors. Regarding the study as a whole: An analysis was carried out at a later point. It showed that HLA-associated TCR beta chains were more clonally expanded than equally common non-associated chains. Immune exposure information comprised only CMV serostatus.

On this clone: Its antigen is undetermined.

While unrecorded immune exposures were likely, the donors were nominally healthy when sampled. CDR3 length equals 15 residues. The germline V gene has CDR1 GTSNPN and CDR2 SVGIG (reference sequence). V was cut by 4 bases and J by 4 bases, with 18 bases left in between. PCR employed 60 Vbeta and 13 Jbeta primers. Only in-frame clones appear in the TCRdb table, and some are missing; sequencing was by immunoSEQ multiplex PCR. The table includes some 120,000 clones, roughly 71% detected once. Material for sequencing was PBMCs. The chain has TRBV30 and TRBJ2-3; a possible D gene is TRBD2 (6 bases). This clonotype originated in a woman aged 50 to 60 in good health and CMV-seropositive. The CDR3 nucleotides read TGTGCCTGGATTCCTCCTAGCGCTCCCCCAGATACGCAGTATTTT. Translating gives CAWIPPSAPPDTQYF.